The 28 T cell receptor beta chains listed next were all sequenced from one sample in a study of blood T cell repertoires in COVID-19. TCRdb keeps only in-frame clones here, not all; method: immunoSEQ multiplex PCR. The data hold some 260,000 clones, with about 90% observed a single time. Material for sequencing was peripheral blood. These receptors all come from a man in his late teens or twenties with active or convalescent COVID-19.

The CDR3 loop is CASSYSSRVGNQPQHF. As DNA, the CDR3 is TGTGCCAGCAGTTACTCCTCTCGTGTTGGCAATCAGCCCCAGCATTTT. The chain uses TRBV6-2 or TRBV6-3 and TRBJ1-5; no clear D gene. Deletions cut 0 bases from V and 2 bases from J, with 11 bases between. CDR1 is MNHEY, CDR2 SVGEGT, per germline. The CDR3 is 16 residues long.

This chain links TRBV7-3 with TRBJ2-7; D unresolved. The V end lost 4 bases, the J end lost 4 bases, and 2 bases lay between the germline ends. The CDR3 contains 10 residues. Per germline, CDR1 SGHTA and CDR2 FQGTGA. CDR3 sequence reads: CASSSYEQYF. CDR3 in DNA: TGTGCCAGCAGCTCTTACGAGCAGTACTTC.

The rearrangement uses TRBV7-2 and TRBJ2-1, with a tentative D call TRBD2 (6 bases). V lost 5 bases to trimming and J lost 9 bases, with 14 bases between them. The V gene's germline CDR1 is SGHTA and CDR2 FQGNSA. The CDR3 has 13 amino acids. The chain's CDR3 is CASSIEMGGEQFF. The DNA for the CDR3 is TGTGCCAGCAGCATAGAAATGGGAGGTGAGCAGTTCTTC.

The chain carries TRBV28 and TRBJ1-1; D unresolved. Per the germline V gene, CDR1 is MDHEN and CDR2 is SYDVKM. The CDR3 sequence is 14 residues long. V lost 8 bases and J lost 6, with 19 bases in between. The CDR3 nucleotides are TGTGCCAGCGCTAGAGGAGGGATAATGCCTGAAGCTTTCTTT. Protein sequence: CASARGGIMPEAFF.

The chain combines TRBV6-5 with TRBJ1-2; D perhaps matches TRBD1 (6 bases). The CDR3 is 12 amino acids. The germline CDR1 and CDR2 sequences are MNHEY and SVGAGI. V lost 7 bases and J lost 4, with 10 bases in between. For the CDR3, the DNA is TGTGCCAGCACCCAACAGGGCTATGGCTACACCTTC. Protein product: CASTQQGYGYTF.

The rearrangement links TRBV19 to TRBJ2-7, with D possibly being TRBD2 (5 bases). Trimming shortened V by 5 bases and J by 0 bases, and 11 bases separated the two germline ends. The V gene's germline CDR1 is LNHDA and CDR2 SQIVND (reference sequence). This CDR3 comprises 14 residues. CDR3 loop: CASSLDGVSYEQYF. CDR3 coding DNA: TGTGCCAGTAGTTTGGACGGGGTCTCCTACGAGCAGTACTTC. The full variable domain, with the rest looked up from reference TRBV19 and TRBJ2-7, is DGGITQSPKYLFRKEGQNVTLSCEQNLNHDAMYWYRQDPGQGLRLIYYSQIVNDFQKGDIAEGYSVSREKKESFPLTVTSAQKNPTAFYLCASSLDGVSYEQYFGPGTRLTVT.

CDR3 nucleotides: TGTGCCAGCTCACCATCCGGGATAGATACGCAGTATTTT. Residues: CASSPSGIDTQYF. The V and J genes are TRBV18 and TRBJ2-3, with a tentative D call TRBD2 (5 bases). The CDR3 has 13 amino acids. Germline lookup yields CDR1 KGHSH and CDR2 LQKENI. Deletions cut 2 bases from V and 5 bases from J, with 8 bases between.

This clone was counted a few times. The CDR3 here is CASHRGQGSYGYTF. Here the CDR3 DNA reads TGTGCCAGCCACAGGGGACAGGGGAGCTATGGCTACACCTTC. The chain is built from TRBV6-5 and TRBJ1-2; TRBD1 aligns across 10 bases. Germline loops: CDR1 MNHEY, CDR2 SVGAGI. CDR3 length equals 14 residues. Losses at the gene ends were 8 bases for V and 4 bases for J; bases not matched to a gene: 7.

This chain uses TRBV3-1 (or the pseudogene TRBV3-2) with TRBJ2-1, with TRBD2 matching 7 bases. The CDR3 consists of 18 residues. Germline V gene data show CDR1 as LGHDT and CDR2 as YNNKEL (reference sequence). Trimming removed 4 bases from V and 5 bases from J; junction bases left unmatched: 17. CDR3 sequence reads: CASSPNPPSSGLDNEQFF. The CDR3 DNA is TGTGCCAGCAGCCCAAACCCTCCATCTAGCGGCCTAGACAATGAGCAGTTCTTC.

Only one count was recorded for this clone. The rearrangement links TRBV5-3 to TRBJ2-5, with no clear D. TRBV5-3 is marked as an open reading frame, function uncertain. Trimming stripped 1 base from V and 12 bases from J, with 10 bases between. This CDR3 spans 11 amino acids. The CDR3 loop reads CARSLSPLEYF. CDR3 in DNA: TGTGCCAGAAGCTTGAGCCCACTGGAGTACTTC.

J is TRBJ2-1 and V is TRBV6-6; D is possibly TRBD1 (6 bases). The CDR3 consists of 12 residues. Germline V gives CDR1 MNHNY, CDR2 SVGAGI (reference sequence). V was pared by 6 bases and J by 7 bases, with 10 bases between. The CDR3 is CASSIRGNEQFF. For the CDR3, the DNA is TGTGCCAGCAGCATTAGGGGGAATGAGCAGTTCTTC.

The rearrangement links TRBV4-1 to TRBJ2-5, with 8 bases fitting TRBD2. CDR1 and CDR2 (germline): MGHRA, YSYEKL. The CDR3 length is 15 residues. Unmatched junction bases numbered 7, after V lost 3 bases and J lost 4 bases. The CDR3, as DNA: TGCGCCAGCAGCCACGGTGGACTAGCCGGAGAGACCCAGTACTTC. Residues: CASSHGGLAGETQYF.

The chain employs TRBV5-5 and TRBJ1-4; D call uncertain. The CDR3 loop spans 15 amino acids. Looked up from germline, CDR1 is SGHKS and CDR2 is YYEKEE (reference sequence). Trimming cost V 0 bases and J 8 bases, with 14 bases left between them. CDR3 DNA: TGTGCCAGCAGCTTGGGGACTAAGGGCCTGGAAAAACTGTTTTTT. Amino acid sequence: CASSLGTKGLEKLFF.

This clone was found once. V and J are TRBV10-3 and TRBJ1-1, with TRBD1 as a possible D gene (6 bases). Between the trimmed V and J ends, which lost 6 bases and 3 bases, there was a span of 14 bases. The CDR3 loop spans 14 amino acids. Germline CDR1 is ENHRY and CDR2 is SYGVKD. The CDR3: CAISTGFVDTEAFF. The DNA for the CDR3 is TGTGCCATCAGCACAGGGTTTGTGGACACTGAAGCTTTCTTT.

The V call is TRBV28, the J call TRBJ1-5, with D unresolved. This CDR3 contains 15 residues. Germline V lookup: CDR1 MDHEN, CDR2 SYDVKM. Deletions cut 6 bases from V and 3 bases from J, with 15 bases between. The CDR3 loop reads CASSIPGEINQPQHF. DNA for the CDR3: TGTGCCAGCAGCATCCCCGGGGAGATCAATCAGCCCCAGCATTTT.

This clone showed up just once. The rearrangement links TRBV6-2 or TRBV6-3 to TRBJ1-2, with TRBD1 identical over 7 bases. V trimming: 6 bases; J trimming: 8 bases; junction bases outside the gene matches: 15. The germline CDR1 and CDR2 sequences are MNHEY and SVGEGT. The CDR3 extends over 15 amino acids. In nucleotides, the CDR3 is TGTGCCAGCAGCCCTGGACAGGACCGTGTTCGGGGCTACACCTTC. Amino acid sequence: CASSPGQDRVRGYTF.

This clone was observed a handful of times. This chain uses TRBV27 with TRBJ1-2, with 7 bases identical to TRBD1. CDR3 length: 23 amino acids. Germline V gives CDR1 MNHEY, CDR2 SMNVEV (reference sequence). V dropped 5 bases and J dropped 5; count of bases not matched to a gene: 35. CDR3 in amino acids: CASSTKQGTHRGGWTGSLYGYTF. The CDR3 DNA reads TGTGCCAGCAGTACTAAACAGGGGACCCATCGGGGGGGATGGACTGGCTCTCTATATGGCTACACCTTC.

In this sample, this clone turned up once. This chain links TRBV16 with TRBJ1-2; the match to TRBD1 covers 7 bases. The CDR3 has 13 residues. J gave up 4 bases and V 3 bases, and 2 bases lay outside the gene matches. Germline values: CDR1 KGHSY, CDR2 FQNENV. Here the CDR3 reads CASSQDRSYGYTF. The CDR3 DNA sequence: TGTGCCAGCAGCCAGGACAGGTCCTATGGCTACACCTTC.

The CDR3 is CASSEWGQGAYGYTF. The CDR3, as DNA: TGTGCCAGCAGCGAGTGGGGACAGGGGGCATATGGCTACACCTTC. V gene TRBV9 combines with J gene TRBJ1-2, with 12 bases aligning to TRBD1. The CDR3 contains 15 residues. V lost 3 bases, J lost 5 bases, and 5 bases stayed unmatched. The germline V gene has CDR1 SGDLS and CDR2 YYNGEE. Together with reference TRBV9 and TRBJ1-2, the CDR3 gives the full variable domain: DSGVTQTPKHLITATGQRVTLRCSPRSGDLSVYWYQQSLDQGLQFLIQYYNGEERAKGNILERFSAQQFPDLHSELNLSSLELGDSALYFCASSEWGQGAYGYTFGSGTRLTVV.

The gene calls are TRBV6-1 and TRBJ1-2; D gene unclear. CDR3 length: 16 residues. Trimming stripped 0 bases from V and 3 bases from J, with 14 bases between. Germline CDR1 reads MNHNS; CDR2 reads SASEGT. The CDR3 nucleotides read TGTGCCAGCAGTGAAGCGCTTCGAGGGCGGGACTATGGCTACACCTTC. Protein product: CASSEALRGRDYGYTF.

This clone was picked up one time. The genes are TRBV29-1 and TRBJ1-2, with unresolved D. This CDR3 comprises 15 residues. V lost 7 bases, J lost 2 bases, and 20 bases lay in between. Germline V gives CDR1 SQVTM, CDR2 ANQGSEA. The CDR3 reads CSAPTEGDLNYGYTF. CDR3 DNA: TGCAGCGCCCCAACCGAGGGTGACCTAAACTATGGCTACACCTTC.

This clone was counted only a few times. The chain couples TRBV6-5 to TRBJ1-1; TRBD1 matches at 7 bases. Germline-derived CDR1 and CDR2 are MNHEY and SVGAGI. The CDR3 spans 14 residues. Trimming at V came to 8 bases and at J to 1 base, leaving 7 bases not matched to a gene. The CDR3 DNA reads TGTGCCAGCGGCCGACAGGGACGGAACACTGAAGCTTTCTTT. Translation: CASGRQGRNTEAFF.

This chain connects TRBV18 to TRBJ1-2, with TRBD1 matching over 10 bases. There are 15 residues in the CDR3. Per the germline V gene, CDR1 is KGHSH and CDR2 is LQKENI. The trim removed 1 base at V and 6 bases at J, leaving 5 bases unmatched. CDR3 residues: CASSPLDRGSDGYTF. The CDR3 region has the DNA TGTGCCAGCTCACCACTGGACAGGGGGTCCGATGGCTACACCTTC.

The chain recombines TRBV5-1 with TRBJ2-2; a possible D gene is TRBD1 (6 bases). The CDR3 consists of 13 residues. V shed 9 bases and J shed 2 bases, with 11 bases lying between them. Germline lookup yields CDR1 SGHRS and CDR2 YFSETQ. The CDR3 region is CATTTGNTGELFF. The CDR3 DNA sequence: TGCGCCACCACGACAGGAAACACCGGGGAGCTGTTTTTT.

This chain links TRBV7-9 with TRBJ2-7; 7 positions match TRBD2. Germline CDR1 and CDR2: SEHNR and FQNEAQ (reference sequence). V gave up 5 bases and J gave up 7 bases; unmatched junction bases: 11. The CDR3 is 14 residues long. The CDR3 DNA reads TGTGCCAGCAGCCCCCCAGCGGGACCCTTAGAGCAGTACTTC. Residues: CASSPPAGPLEQYF.

The V call is TRBV10-3, the J call TRBJ2-3; no reliable D call. The CDR3 totals 14 residues. Per the germline V gene, CDR1 is ENHRY and CDR2 is SYGVKD. Trimming cost V 8 bases and J 0 bases, with 12 bases left between them. The CDR3 DNA reads as TGTGCCATCGGTGCGTCAGCTAGCACAGATACGCAGTATTTT. This gives the protein CAIGASASTDTQYF.

The chain combines TRBV7-2 with TRBJ2-1; tentatively, D is TRBD1 (5 bases). Germline V gene data show CDR1 as SGHTA and CDR2 as FQGNSA. The CDR3 totals 16 residues. Between the trimmed V and J ends, which lost 7 bases and 6 bases, there was a span of 22 bases. CDR3 bases: TGTGCCAGCACCGCTTATGGGCTAAGAAGGGGCAATGAGCAGTTCTTC. Its protein is CASTAYGLRRGNEQFF.

The rearrangement joins TRBV16 to TRBJ1-1; tentatively, D is TRBD1 (6 bases). The CDR3 spans 13 residues. The V gene lost 5 bases and the J gene lost 1 base, with 8 bases spanning the gap. From germline, CDR1 is KGHSY and CDR2 FQNENV. CDR3 amino acids: CASSTRGNTEAFF. CDR3 nucleotides: TGTGCCAGCAGCACCAGGGGGAACACTGAAGCTTTCTTT.